This TCR beta chain was sequenced during a study of T cells in Graves' hyperthyroidism and ophthalmopathy. This CDR3 comprises 15 residues. Trimming left V 6 bases short and J 1 base short, with 15 bases between. Germline assignment: CDR1 MDHEN and CDR2 SYDVKM. From RNA transcripts, TCR beta CDR3 regions were amplified. The HTBI primer set drove a first-round RT-PCR of the TCR CDR3. TCRdb re-called the multiplex PCR reads with MiXCR, one entry per CDR3 protein. This sample has under 350,000 distinct CDR3 sequences, with 18% found just once. This clonotype was picked up many times. Graves' hyperthyroidism was deemed stable given no ophthalmopathy progression within 18 months. The PBMCs studied were ones that came from roughly 9.1 ml fresh peripheral blood.

The receptor was isolated from a woman between 45 and 60 years old with Graves' hyperthyroidism. This chain links TRBV28 with TRBJ2-5; weak D call: TRBD2 (7 bases). Sequencing was carried out using blood. CDR3 loop: CASSVEGGGQETQYF. The DNA of the CDR3 is TGTGCCAGCAGCGTGGAGGGGGGGGGCCAAGAGACCCAGTACTTC. Supplemented by reference TRBV28 and TRBJ2-5, the full variable domain reads DVKVTQSSRYLVKRTGEKVFLECVQDMDHENMFWYRQDPGLGLRLIYFSYDVKMKEKGDIPEGYSVSREKKERFSLILESASTNQTSMYLCASSVEGGGQETQYFGPGTRLLVL.